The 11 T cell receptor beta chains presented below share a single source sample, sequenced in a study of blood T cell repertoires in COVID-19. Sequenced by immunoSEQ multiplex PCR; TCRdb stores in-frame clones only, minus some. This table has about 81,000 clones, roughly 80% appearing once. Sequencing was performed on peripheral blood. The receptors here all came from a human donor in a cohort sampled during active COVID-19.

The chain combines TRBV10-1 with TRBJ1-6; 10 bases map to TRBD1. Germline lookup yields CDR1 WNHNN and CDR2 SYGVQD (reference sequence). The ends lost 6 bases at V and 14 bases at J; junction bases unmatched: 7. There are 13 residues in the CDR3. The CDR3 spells CASSRTGGSALHF. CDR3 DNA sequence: TGCGCCAGCAGCAGGACAGGGGGTTCGGCCCTCCACTTT.

Here the CDR3 reads CASRNGVNSPLHF. The CDR3 region has the DNA TGTGCCAGCAGAAACGGGGTGAATTCACCCCTCCACTTT. The chain couples TRBV2 to TRBJ1-6; D is unclear. The CDR3 spans 13 residues. The germline V and J ends were trimmed by 6 bases and 7 bases, with 10 bases remaining between them. The germline CDR1 and CDR2 sequences are SNHLY and FYNNEI.

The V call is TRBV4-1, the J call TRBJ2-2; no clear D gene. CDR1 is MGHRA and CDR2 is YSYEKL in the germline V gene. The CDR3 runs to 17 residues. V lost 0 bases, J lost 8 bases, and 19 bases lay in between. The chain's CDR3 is CASSQDAIRVSVGELFF. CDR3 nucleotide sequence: TGCGCCAGCAGCCAAGACGCGATCCGAGTTTCTGTAGGGGAGCTGTTTTTT.

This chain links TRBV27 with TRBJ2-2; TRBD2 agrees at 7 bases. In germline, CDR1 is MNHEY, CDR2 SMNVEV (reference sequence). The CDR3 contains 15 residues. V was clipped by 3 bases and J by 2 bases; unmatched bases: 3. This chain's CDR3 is CASSFAGVNTGELFF. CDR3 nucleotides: TGTGCCAGCAGTTTCGCGGGGGTAAACACCGGGGAGCTGTTTTTT.

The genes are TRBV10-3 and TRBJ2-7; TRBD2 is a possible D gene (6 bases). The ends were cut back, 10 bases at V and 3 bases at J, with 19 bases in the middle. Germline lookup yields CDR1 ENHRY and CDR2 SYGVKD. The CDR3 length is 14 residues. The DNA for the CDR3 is TGTGCCAGCCGAACCGGGACTCAGAACTACGAGCAGTACTTC. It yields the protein CASRTGTQNYEQYF.

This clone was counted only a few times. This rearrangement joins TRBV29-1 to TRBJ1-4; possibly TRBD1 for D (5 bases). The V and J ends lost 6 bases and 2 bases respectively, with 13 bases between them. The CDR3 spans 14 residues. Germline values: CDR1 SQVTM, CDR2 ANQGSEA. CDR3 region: CSVRRGTTNEKLFF. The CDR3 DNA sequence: TGCAGCGTACGTAGGGGTACGACTAATGAAAAACTGTTTTTT.

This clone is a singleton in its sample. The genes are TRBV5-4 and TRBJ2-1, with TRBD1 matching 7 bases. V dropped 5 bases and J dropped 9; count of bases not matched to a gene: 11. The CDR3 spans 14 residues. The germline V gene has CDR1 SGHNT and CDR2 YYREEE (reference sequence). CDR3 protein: CASRPSTGFGEQFF. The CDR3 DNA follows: TGTGCCAGCAGGCCCTCGACAGGGTTCGGTGAGCAGTTCTTC.

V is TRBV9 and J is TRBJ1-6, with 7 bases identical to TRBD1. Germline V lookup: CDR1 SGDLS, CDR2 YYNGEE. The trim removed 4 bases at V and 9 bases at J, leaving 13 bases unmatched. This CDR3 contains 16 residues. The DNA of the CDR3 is TGTGCCAGCAGCACCAACACAGGGAGGACAGGTTCACCCCTCCACTTT. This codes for CASSTNTGRTGSPLHF.

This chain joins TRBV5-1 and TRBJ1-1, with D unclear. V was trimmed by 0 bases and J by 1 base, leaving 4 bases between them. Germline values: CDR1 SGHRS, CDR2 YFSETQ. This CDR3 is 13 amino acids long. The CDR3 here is CASSLDRNTEAFF. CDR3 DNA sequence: TGCGCCAGCAGCTTGGACAGGAACACTGAAGCTTTCTTT.

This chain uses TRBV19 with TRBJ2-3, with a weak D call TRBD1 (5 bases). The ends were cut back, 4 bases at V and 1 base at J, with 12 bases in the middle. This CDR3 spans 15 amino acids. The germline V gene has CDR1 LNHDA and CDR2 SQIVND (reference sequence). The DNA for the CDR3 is TGTGCCAGTAGTACCCAAGGGGCCCGCACAGATACGCAGTATTTT. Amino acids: CASSTQGARTDTQYF.

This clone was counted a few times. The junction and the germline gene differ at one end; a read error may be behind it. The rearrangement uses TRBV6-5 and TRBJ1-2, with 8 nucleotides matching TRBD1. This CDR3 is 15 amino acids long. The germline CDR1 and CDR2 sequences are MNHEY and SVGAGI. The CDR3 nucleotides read TGTGCCAGCAGTGACTCAGGACAGGGCTGGAATGGCTACACCTTC. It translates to CASSDSGQGWNGYTF.